Here is one TCR beta chain with its context. Measured with immunoSEQ multiplex PCR; TCRdb has only the in-frame clones, and not every one. The data contain roughly 62,000 clones, 70% to 90% of them singletons. Germline CDR1 reads MDHEN; CDR2 reads SYDVKM. V was trimmed by 6 bases and J by 5 bases, leaving 23 bases between them. CDR3 length equals 17 residues. This entry comes from a study of OX40 agonist ivuxolimab in advanced cancers. Study details: Dosing consisted of intravenous ivuxolimab at 0.01 to 10 mg/kg every 2 weeks. Under the entry rules, prior anti-PD-1, anti-PD-L1 or anti-CTLA-4 therapy was allowed, and approximately 36% had some.

The source is an adult with an advanced solid tumor such as melanoma, head and neck, liver or kidney cancer. Here the sequenced sample was CD4+ or CD8+ T cells sorted from blood, taken in a trial of the OX40 agonist ivuxolimab. This chain links TRBV28 with TRBJ2-1; the D gene is possibly TRBD1 (6 bases). This CDR3 is CASSRPRPQGGDNEQFF. The CDR3 DNA reads as TGTGCCAGCAGCAGACCACGACCACAGGGTGGAGACAATGAGCAGTTCTTC. The full variable domain, completed using reference TRBV28 and TRBJ2-1, is DVKVTQSSRYLVKRTGEKVFLECVQDMDHENMFWYRQDPGLGLRLIYFSYDVKMKEKGDIPEGYSVSREKKERFSLILESASTNQTSMYLCASSRPRPQGGDNEQFFGPGTRLTVL.